This T cell receptor (beta chain) originates from a study of blood T cell repertoires in COVID-19. Study details: The study drew acute and convalescent COVID-19 samples from the United States, Italy and Spain. PBMCs, B-cell-depleted T cells, or T cells were the source of the cDNA or gDNA that made up the material.

Germline V gives CDR1 MDHEN, CDR2 SYDVKM. There are 15 residues in the CDR3. The trim removed 6 bases at V and 1 base at J, leaving 7 bases unmatched. In the original workflow: Amplified reference gene primers provided the basis for estimating nucleated cell counts. TCRdb's table, derived via immunoSEQ multiplex PCR, lists solely in-frame clones and lacks some. That table gives V, J and clone size, and the DNA gave D and trimming. In the table there are about 68,000 clones, 75% to 95% of which are singletons. This sequence was found in a woman between 55 and 75 years old with active COVID-19. Sequencing used peripheral blood. This sequence joins TRBV28 and TRBJ2-3, with TRBD2 matching over 7 bases. In DNA, the CDR3 is TGTGCCAGCAGCCGCGGGAGACTGGGCACAGATACGCAGTATTTT. Protein sequence: CASSRGRLGTDTQYF.